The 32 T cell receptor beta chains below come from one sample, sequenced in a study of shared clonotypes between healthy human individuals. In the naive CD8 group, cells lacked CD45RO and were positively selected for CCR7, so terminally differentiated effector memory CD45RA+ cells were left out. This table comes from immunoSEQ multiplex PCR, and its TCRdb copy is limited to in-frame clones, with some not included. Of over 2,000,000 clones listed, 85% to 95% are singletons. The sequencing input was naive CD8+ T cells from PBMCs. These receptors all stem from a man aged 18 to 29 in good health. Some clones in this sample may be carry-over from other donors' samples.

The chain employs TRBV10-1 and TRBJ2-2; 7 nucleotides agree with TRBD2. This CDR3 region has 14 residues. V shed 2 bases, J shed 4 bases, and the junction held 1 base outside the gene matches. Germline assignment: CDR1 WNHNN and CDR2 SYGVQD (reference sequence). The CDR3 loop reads CASSEPSGTGELFF. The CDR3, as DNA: TGCGCCAGCAGTGAGCCTAGCGGCACCGGGGAGCTGTTTTTT.

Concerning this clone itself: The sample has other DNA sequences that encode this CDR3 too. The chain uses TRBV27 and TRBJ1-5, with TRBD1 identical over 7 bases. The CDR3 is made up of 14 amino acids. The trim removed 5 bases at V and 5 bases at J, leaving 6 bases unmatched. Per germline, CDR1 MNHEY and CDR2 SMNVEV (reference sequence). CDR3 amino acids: CASSPRQGDQPQHF. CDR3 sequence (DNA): TGTGCCAGCAGTCCGAGACAGGGTGATCAGCCCCAGCATTTT.

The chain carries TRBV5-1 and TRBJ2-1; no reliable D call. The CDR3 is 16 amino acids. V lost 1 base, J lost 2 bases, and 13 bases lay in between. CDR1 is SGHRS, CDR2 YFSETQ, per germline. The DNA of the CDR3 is TGCGCCAGCAGCTTGCTAAATGCGGCAACCTACAATGAGCAGTTCTTC. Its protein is CASSLLNAATYNEQFF.

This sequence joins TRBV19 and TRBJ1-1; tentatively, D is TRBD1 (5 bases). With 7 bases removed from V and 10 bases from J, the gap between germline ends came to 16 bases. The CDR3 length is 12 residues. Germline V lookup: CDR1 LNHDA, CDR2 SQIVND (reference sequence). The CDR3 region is CASNEKGAGAFF. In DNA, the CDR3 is TGTGCCAGTAACGAAAAAGGGGCGGGAGCTTTCTTT.

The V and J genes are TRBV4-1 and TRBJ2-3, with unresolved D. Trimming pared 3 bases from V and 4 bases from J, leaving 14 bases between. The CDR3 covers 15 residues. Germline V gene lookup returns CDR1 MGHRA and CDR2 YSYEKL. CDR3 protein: CASSQNHLVADTQYF. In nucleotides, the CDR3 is TGCGCCAGCAGCCAGAACCACCTTGTTGCAGATACGCAGTATTTT.

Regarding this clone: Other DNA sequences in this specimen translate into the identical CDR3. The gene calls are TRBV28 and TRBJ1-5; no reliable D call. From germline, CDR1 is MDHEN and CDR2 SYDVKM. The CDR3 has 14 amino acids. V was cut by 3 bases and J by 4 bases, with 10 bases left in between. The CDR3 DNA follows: TGTGCCAGCAGTTTTCTACGGGCTAATCAGCCCCAGCATTTT. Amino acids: CASSFLRANQPQHF.

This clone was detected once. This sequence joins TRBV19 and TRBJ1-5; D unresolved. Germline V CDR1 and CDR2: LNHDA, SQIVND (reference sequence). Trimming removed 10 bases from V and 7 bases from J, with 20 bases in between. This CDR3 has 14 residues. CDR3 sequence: CATHAGEGGQPQHF. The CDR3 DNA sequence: TGTGCCACCCATGCCGGGGAGGGCGGCCAGCCCCAGCATTTT.

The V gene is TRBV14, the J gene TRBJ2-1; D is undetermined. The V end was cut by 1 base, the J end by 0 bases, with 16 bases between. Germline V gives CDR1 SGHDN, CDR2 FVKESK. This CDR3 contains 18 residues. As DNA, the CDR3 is TGTGCCAGCAGCCAAGCTTTGGCGGATTCGTACTCCTACAATGAGCAGTTCTTC. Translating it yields CASSQALADSYSYNEQFF.

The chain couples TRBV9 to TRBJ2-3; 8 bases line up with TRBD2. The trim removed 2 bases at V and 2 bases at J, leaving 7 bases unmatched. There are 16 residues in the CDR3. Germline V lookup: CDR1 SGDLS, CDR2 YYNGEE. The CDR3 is CASSVNSGNPTDTQYF. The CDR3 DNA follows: TGTGCCAGCAGCGTGAATAGCGGGAACCCCACAGATACGCAGTATTTT.

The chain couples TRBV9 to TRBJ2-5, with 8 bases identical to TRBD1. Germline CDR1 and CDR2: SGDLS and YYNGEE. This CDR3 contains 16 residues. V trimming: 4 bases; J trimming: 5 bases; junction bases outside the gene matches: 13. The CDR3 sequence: CASSPTLDRADETQYF. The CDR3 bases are TGTGCCAGCAGCCCTACCTTGGACAGGGCGGACGAGACCCAGTACTTC.

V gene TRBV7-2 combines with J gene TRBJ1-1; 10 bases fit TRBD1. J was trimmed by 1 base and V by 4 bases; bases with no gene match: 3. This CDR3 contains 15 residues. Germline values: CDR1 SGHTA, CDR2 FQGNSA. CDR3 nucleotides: TGTGCCAGCAGCTGGACAGGGGGAGGGAACACTGAAGCTTTCTTT. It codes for CASSWTGGGNTEAFF.

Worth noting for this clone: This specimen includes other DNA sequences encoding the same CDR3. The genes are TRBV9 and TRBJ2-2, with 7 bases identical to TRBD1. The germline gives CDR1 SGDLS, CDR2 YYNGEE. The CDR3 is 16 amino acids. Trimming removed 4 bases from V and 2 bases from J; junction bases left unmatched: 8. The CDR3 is CASSPRTGPNTGELFF. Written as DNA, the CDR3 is TGTGCCAGCAGCCCACGGACAGGACCCAACACCGGGGAGCTGTTTTTT.

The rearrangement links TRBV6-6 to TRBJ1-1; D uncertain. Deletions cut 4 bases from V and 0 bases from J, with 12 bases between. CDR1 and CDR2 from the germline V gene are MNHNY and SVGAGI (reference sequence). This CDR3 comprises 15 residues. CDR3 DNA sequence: TGTGCCAGCAGTTCCACCTACTCTATGAACACTGAAGCTTTCTTT. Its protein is CASSSTYSMNTEAFF.

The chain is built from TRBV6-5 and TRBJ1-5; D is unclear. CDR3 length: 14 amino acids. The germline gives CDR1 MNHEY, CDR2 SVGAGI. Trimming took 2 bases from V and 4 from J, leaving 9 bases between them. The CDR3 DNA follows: TGTGCCAGCAGTTACCGATGGTCTAATCAGCCCCAGCATTTT. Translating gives CASSYRWSNQPQHF.

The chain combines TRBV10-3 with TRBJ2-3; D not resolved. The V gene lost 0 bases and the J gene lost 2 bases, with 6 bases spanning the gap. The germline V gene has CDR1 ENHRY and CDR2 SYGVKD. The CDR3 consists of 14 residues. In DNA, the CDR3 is TGTGCCATCAGTGAGTCGCCCTACACAGATACGCAGTATTTT. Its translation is CAISESPYTDTQYF.

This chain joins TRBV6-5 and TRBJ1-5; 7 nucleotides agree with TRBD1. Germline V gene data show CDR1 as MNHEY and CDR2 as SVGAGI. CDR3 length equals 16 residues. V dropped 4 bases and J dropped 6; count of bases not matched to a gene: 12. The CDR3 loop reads CASSFSATGPRQPQHF. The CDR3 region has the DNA TGTGCCAGCAGTTTCTCAGCGACAGGGCCGCGTCAGCCCCAGCATTTT.

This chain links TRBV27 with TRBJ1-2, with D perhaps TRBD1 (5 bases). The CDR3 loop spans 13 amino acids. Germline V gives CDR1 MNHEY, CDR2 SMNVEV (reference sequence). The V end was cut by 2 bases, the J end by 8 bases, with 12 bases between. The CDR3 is CASSLGAREGYTF. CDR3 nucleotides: TGTGCCAGCAGTTTAGGGGCCCGGGAGGGCTACACCTTC.

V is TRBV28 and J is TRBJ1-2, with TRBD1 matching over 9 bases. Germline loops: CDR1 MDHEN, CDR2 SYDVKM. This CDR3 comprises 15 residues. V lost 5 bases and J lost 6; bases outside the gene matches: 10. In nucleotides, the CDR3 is TGTGCCAGCAGTCCCACAAAGGGACAGGGAAATGGCTACACCTTC. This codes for CASSPTKGQGNGYTF.

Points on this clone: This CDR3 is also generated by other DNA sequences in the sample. In nucleotides, the CDR3 is TGCGCCAGCAGCCAAGGGGGCACCTACGAGCAGTACTTC. Encoded protein: CASSQGGTYEQYF. V gene TRBV4-1 combines with J gene TRBJ2-7; weak D call: TRBD1 (5 bases). V was clipped by 1 base and J by 2 bases, with 6 bases between them. This CDR3 is built from 13 residues. The germline V gene has CDR1 MGHRA and CDR2 YSYEKL.

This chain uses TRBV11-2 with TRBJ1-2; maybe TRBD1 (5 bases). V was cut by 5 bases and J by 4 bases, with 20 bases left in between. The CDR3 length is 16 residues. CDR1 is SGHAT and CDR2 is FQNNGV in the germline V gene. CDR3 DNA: TGTGCCAGCAGCCCGAAAACGGACGGGGACTTCTATGGCTACACCTTC. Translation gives CASSPKTDGDFYGYTF.

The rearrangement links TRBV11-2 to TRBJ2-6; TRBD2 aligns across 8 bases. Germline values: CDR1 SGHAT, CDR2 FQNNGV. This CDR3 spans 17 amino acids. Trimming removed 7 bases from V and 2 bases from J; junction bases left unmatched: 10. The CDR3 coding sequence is TGTGCCAGCAACCCACGGGAGGGAAAGGCTGGGGCCAACGTCCTGACTTTC. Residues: CASNPREGKAGANVLTF. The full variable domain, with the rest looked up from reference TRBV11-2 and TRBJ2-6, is EAGVAQSPRYKIIEKRQSVAFWCNPISGHATLYWYQQILGQGPKLLIQFQNNGVVDDSQLPKDRFSAERLKGVDSTLKIQPAKLEDSAVYLCASNPREGKAGANVLTFGAGSRLTVL.

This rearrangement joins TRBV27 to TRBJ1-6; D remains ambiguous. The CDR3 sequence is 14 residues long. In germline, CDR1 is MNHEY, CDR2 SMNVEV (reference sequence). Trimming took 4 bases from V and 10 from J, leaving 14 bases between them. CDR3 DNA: TGTGCCAGCAGTTCACGACTAGGGAACTCACCCCTCCACTTT. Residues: CASSSRLGNSPLHF.

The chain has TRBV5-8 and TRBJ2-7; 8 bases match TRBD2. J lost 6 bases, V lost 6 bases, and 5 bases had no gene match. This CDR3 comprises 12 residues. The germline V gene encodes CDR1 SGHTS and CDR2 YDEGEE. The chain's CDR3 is CASNWAGGEQYF. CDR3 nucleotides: TGTGCCAGCAATTGGGCGGGGGGCGAGCAGTACTTC.

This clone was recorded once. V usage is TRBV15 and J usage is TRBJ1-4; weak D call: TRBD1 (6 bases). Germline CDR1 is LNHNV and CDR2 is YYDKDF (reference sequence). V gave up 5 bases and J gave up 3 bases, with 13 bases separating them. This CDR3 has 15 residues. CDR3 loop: CATSGNRAANEKLFF. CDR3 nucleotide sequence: TGTGCCACCAGCGGAAACAGGGCCGCTAATGAAAAACTGTTTTTT. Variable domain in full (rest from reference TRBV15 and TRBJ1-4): DAMVIQNPRYQVTQFGKPVTLSCSQTLNHNVMYWYQQKSSQAPKLLFHYYDKDFNNEADTPDNFQSRRPNTSFCFLDIRSPGLGDTAMYLCATSGNRAANEKLFFGSGTQLSVL.

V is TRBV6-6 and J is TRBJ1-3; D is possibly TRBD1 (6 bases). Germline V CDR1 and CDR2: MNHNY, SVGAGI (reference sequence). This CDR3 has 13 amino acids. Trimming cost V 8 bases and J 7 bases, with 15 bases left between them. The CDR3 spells CASLDSGGNTIYF. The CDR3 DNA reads TGTGCCAGCCTGGACAGTGGGGGGAACACCATATATTTT.

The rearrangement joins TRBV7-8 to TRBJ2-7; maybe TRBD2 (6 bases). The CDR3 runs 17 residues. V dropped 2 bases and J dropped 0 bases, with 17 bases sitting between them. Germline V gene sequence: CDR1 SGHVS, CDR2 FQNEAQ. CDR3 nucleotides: TGTGCCAGCAGCTTAAATATTTGGGACTCTGACTCCTACGAGCAGTACTTC. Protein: CASSLNIWDSDSYEQYF.

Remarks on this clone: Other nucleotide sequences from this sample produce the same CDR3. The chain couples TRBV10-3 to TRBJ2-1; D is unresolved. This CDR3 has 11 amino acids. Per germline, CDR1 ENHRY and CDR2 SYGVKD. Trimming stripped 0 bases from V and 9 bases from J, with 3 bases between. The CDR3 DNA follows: TGTGCCATCAGTGAGTCGGGTGAGCAGTTCTTC. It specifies CAISESGEQFF.

The CDR3, as DNA: TGTGCCAGCAGCCCACGCGAGGCTGTCTACAATGAGCAGTTCTTC. Amino acids: CASSPREAVYNEQFF. V usage is TRBV6-4 and J usage is TRBJ2-1; D unresolved. Germline V gene lookup returns CDR1 MRHNA and CDR2 SNTAGT. With 6 bases removed from V and 3 bases from J, the gap between germline ends came to 15 bases. The CDR3 has 15 residues.

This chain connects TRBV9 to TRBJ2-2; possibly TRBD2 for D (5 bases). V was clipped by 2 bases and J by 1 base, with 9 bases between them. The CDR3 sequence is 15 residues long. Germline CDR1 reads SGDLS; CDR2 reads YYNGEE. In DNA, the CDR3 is TGTGCCAGCAGCGTTCGACGGGAGAACACCGGGGAGCTGTTTTTT. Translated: CASSVRRENTGELFF. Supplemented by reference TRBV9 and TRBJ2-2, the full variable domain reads DSGVTQTPKHLITATGQRVTLRCSPRSGDLSVYWYQQSLDQGLQFLIQYYNGEERAKGNILERFSAQQFPDLHSELNLSSLELGDSALYFCASSVRRENTGELFFGEGSRLTVL.

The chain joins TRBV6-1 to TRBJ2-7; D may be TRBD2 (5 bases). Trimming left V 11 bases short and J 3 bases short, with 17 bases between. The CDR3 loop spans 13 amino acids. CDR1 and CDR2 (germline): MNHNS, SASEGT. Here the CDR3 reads CAVTLGVGYEQYF. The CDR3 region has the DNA TGTGCCGTGACACTCGGGGTGGGCTACGAGCAGTACTTC.

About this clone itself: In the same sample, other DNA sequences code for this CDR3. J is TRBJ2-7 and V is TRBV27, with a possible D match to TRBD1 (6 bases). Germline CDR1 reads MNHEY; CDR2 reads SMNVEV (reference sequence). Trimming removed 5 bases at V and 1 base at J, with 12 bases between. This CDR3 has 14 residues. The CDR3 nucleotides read TGTGCCAGCAGTGTCATACAGGGTTCCTACGAGCAGTACTTC. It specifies CASSVIQGSYEQYF.

This CDR3 reads CASSVDDAYEQYF. The CDR3 coding sequence is TGTGCCAGCAGCGTAGACGACGCCTACGAGCAGTACTTC. The rearrangement links TRBV9 to TRBJ2-7; the D is unclear. The V end lost 0 bases, the J end lost 2 bases, and 6 bases lay between the germline ends. Germline V gene sequence: CDR1 SGDLS, CDR2 YYNGEE. The CDR3 contains 13 residues.